A single sample is the source of the 8 T cell receptor beta chains below, sequenced in a study of T cell responses to AZD1222 COVID-19 vaccine. Generated by immunoSEQ multiplex PCR, the TCRdb table keeps only in-frame clones and is missing some. This table holds some 120,000 clones, about 93% found once. Sequencing used peripheral blood, obtained on day 0 of AZD1222 vaccination. Receptors originate from an adult in good health.

This clone appeared a single time. The J gene is TRBJ1-2, the V gene TRBV5-3; D remains ambiguous. TRBV5-3 is classed as an ORF, of uncertain function. The CDR3 consists of 12 residues. The V gene lost 4 bases and the J gene lost 3 bases, with 7 bases spanning the gap. Written as DNA, the CDR3 is TGTGCCAGAAGCGGATGGGACTATGGCTACACCTTC. It encodes CARSGWDYGYTF.

The chain has TRBV27 and TRBJ2-7; TRBD2 agrees at 11 bases. Germline V lookup: CDR1 MNHEY, CDR2 SMNVEV (reference sequence). Unmatched junction bases numbered 8, after V lost 8 bases and J lost 2 bases. The CDR3 length is 15 residues. DNA for the CDR3: TGTGCCAGCGGACCGACTAGCGGGGAACCCTACGAGCAGTACTTC. It encodes CASGPTSGEPYEQYF.

The rearrangement links TRBV15 to TRBJ2-3; 12 bases match TRBD2. Trimming at V came to 2 bases and at J to 5 bases, leaving 2 bases not matched to a gene. CDR3 length: 15 amino acids. From germline, CDR1 is LNHNV and CDR2 YYDKDF (reference sequence). The CDR3 is CATSRLAGGVDTQYF. The CDR3 region has the DNA TGTGCCACCAGCAGACTAGCGGGAGGGGTAGATACGCAGTATTTT.

The rearrangement uses TRBV6-5 and TRBJ2-3, with 8 bases aligning to TRBD2. V was pared by 6 bases and J by 6 bases, with 11 bases of the junction left unmatched. The V gene's germline CDR1 is MNHEY and CDR2 SVGAGI. CDR3 length equals 15 residues. CDR3 coding DNA: TGTGCCAGCAGCTATAGCGGGATCGCCTTCGATACGCAGTATTTT. This gives the protein CASSYSGIAFDTQYF.

The chain joins TRBV7-2 to TRBJ2-3, with D tentatively TRBD1 (5 bases). This CDR3 spans 11 amino acids. Germline V gene lookup returns CDR1 SGHTA and CDR2 FQGNSA. Trimming removed 2 bases at V and 10 bases at J, with 7 bases between. CDR3: CASSLKGAQYF. CDR3 nucleotide sequence: TGTGCCAGCAGCTTAAAAGGGGCGCAGTATTTT.

The chain has TRBV2 and TRBJ2-2, with 11 bases lining up with TRBD1. The trim removed 6 bases at V and 5 bases at J, leaving 5 bases unmatched. The length of the CDR3 is 15 residues. Germline CDR1 is SNHLY and CDR2 is FYNNEI. In DNA, the CDR3 is TGTGCCAGCAGAACCGGGACAGGGGGAACCGGGGAGCTGTTTTTT. This encodes CASRTGTGGTGELFF.

The J gene is TRBJ2-7, the V gene TRBV27; 13 bases fit TRBD2. Germline CDR1 and CDR2: MNHEY and SMNVEV (reference sequence). V lost 6 bases and J lost 6; bases outside the gene matches: 8. This CDR3 has 15 residues. The CDR3 here is CASSSLGLAGPEQYF. The CDR3 region has the DNA TGTGCCAGCAGCTCCTTGGGACTAGCGGGACCCGAGCAGTACTTC.

This clone was counted once. This sequence joins TRBV19 and TRBJ1-1; 8 bases are shared with TRBD1. Germline-derived CDR1 and CDR2 are LNHDA and SQIVND (reference sequence). The CDR3 has 14 amino acids. V dropped 7 bases and J dropped 4; count of bases not matched to a gene: 8. CDR3 sequence: CASTSGQGATEAFF. CDR3 nucleotides: TGTGCCAGTACCTCCGGACAGGGAGCCACTGAAGCTTTCTTT.